This T cell receptor beta chain was documented in a study of identical twins. V lost 4 bases and J lost 7, with 14 bases in between. Germline V lookup: CDR1 MNHEY, CDR2 SVGEGT. This CDR3 contains 13 residues. Overall study findings and caveats: Cord blood beta clonotypes that were abundant carried fewer insertions, and memory repertoires showed no such trend.

Template switching introduced a universal primer site, and the cDNA bore unique molecular identifiers. One entry per CDR3 protein, called by TCRdb with MiXCR from the 5' RACE reads. The table has about 190,000 distinct CDR3 sequences, about 16% seen once. As concerns this clonotype: Its specificity is not known.

The same data also contributed to another study, on T cells expressing NK-cell markers. From that paper: With respect to HCMV, most of the eight sequenced donors were seropositive, and one was seronegative.

Input material: CD8+ T cells sorted from blood. The clonotype was recovered from a woman aged 18 to 35 in good health. The chain couples TRBV6-2 or TRBV6-3 to TRBJ2-7, with D maybe TRBD2 (5 bases). For the CDR3, the DNA is TGTGCCAGCAGTTGGACTCGCCTGGGAGAGCAGTACTTC. Protein sequence: CASSWTRLGEQYF.